The 15 T cell receptor beta chains below come from one sample, sequenced in a study of radiation and T cells in renal cell carcinoma. The method was immunoSEQ multiplex PCR; TCRdb's version includes in-frame clones alone and lacks a portion of them. The data contain about 86,000 clones, around 85% of them singletons. Time point denoted: blood 4 weeks post-SBRT, at nephrectomy. Treatment: 15 Gy SBRT to primary tumor, nephrectomy 4 weeks later. The sample here was blood, taken from a patient whose treatment included radiotherapy and nephrectomy. Every receptor here comes from a man aged 45-65 years with renal cell carcinoma.

V usage is TRBV5-1 and J usage is TRBJ2-3; D is unclear. Per the germline V gene, CDR1 is SGHRS and CDR2 is YFSETQ. The V end was cut by 0 bases, the J end by 4 bases, with 12 bases between. The CDR3 covers 15 residues. The CDR3: CASSLATRRADTQYF. DNA for the CDR3: TGCGCCAGCAGCTTGGCCACCCGTCGGGCAGATACGCAGTATTTT.

A few counts support this clone. The CDR3 DNA reads TGTGCCAGCAGGGAAAGGGACACCCGAGCTTTCTTT. It translates to CASRERDTRAFF. This chain uses TRBV6-5 with TRBJ1-1, with TRBD1 as a possible D gene (6 bases). V lost 6 bases, J lost 10 bases, and 15 bases lay in between. The CDR3 sequence is 12 residues long. Germline CDR1 MNHEY, CDR2 SVGAGI.

The chain couples TRBV19 to TRBJ1-2; D gene unclear. The CDR3 contains 15 residues. Trimming took off 7 bases at V and 1 base at J, with 16 bases between the two ends. The germline gives CDR1 LNHDA, CDR2 SQIVND (reference sequence). The CDR3 bases are TGTGCCAGTAATACAGCGCCGGGGTTTAACTATGGCTACACCTTC. Its translation: CASNTAPGFNYGYTF.

The V gene is TRBV19, the J gene TRBJ1-4; D gene unclear. CDR1 and CDR2 from the germline V gene are LNHDA and SQIVND (reference sequence). This CDR3 has 17 residues. Trimming shortened V by 0 bases and J by 0 bases, and 11 bases separated the two germline ends. The CDR3 reads CASSIDLYDTTNEKLFF. The CDR3 coding sequence is TGTGCCAGTAGTATAGATCTTTACGACACAACTAATGAAAAACTGTTTTTT. Together with reference TRBV19 and TRBJ1-4, the CDR3 gives the full variable domain: DGGITQSPKYLFRKEGQNVTLSCEQNLNHDAMYWYRQDPGQGLRLIYYSQIVNDFQKGDIAEGYSVSREKKESFPLTVTSAQKNPTAFYLCASSIDLYDTTNEKLFFGSGTQLSVL.

Concerning this clone: One junction end disagrees with the germline gene, perhaps due to a read error. The chain is built from TRBV6-5 and TRBJ1-1; a weak D match, TRBD1 (5 bases). This CDR3 is 14 amino acids long. CDR1 and CDR2 (germline): MNHEY, SVGAGI. The CDR3 DNA reads TGTGCCAGCAATTACCGGTTTCGGGGGGCTGAAGCTTTCTTT. Translation gives CASNYRFRGAEAFF.

This sequence joins TRBV5-1 and TRBJ2-2; D not certain. CDR3 size: 14 residues. V shed 4 bases and J shed 4 bases, with 11 bases lying between them. Germline loops: CDR1 SGHRS, CDR2 YFSETQ. CDR3 nucleotides: TGCGCCAGCAGCCCCGGATCTGTCACCGGGGAGCTGTTTTTT. Its protein is CASSPGSVTGELFF.

The chain links TRBV6-5 to TRBJ1-5; D uncertain. V lost 2 bases to trimming and J lost 10 bases, with 12 bases between them. CDR1 and CDR2 from the germline V gene are MNHEY and SVGAGI. There are 13 residues in the CDR3. CDR3 sequence reads: CASSYSANLPQHF. Written as DNA, the CDR3 is TGTGCCAGCAGTTACAGCGCCAATCTTCCCCAGCATTTT.

The rearrangement uses TRBV6-1 and TRBJ2-5; 9 bases line up with TRBD2. The DNA matches TRBJ2-7 better at its end, which makes the J call doubtful. The CDR3 runs to 14 residues. Looked up from germline, CDR1 is MNHNS and CDR2 is SASEGT. The CDR3 DNA reads TGTGCCAGCAAGGCTAGCGGGATTGATTACGAGCAGTACTTC. Its protein is CASKASGIDYEQYF.

The chain couples TRBV19 to TRBJ1-1; D gene uncertain. The CDR3 is made up of 16 amino acids. The ends were cut back, 3 bases at V and 0 bases at J, with 14 bases in the middle. Per the germline V gene, CDR1 is LNHDA and CDR2 is SQIVND (reference sequence). CDR3 protein: CASSILGASMNTEAFF. The DNA of the CDR3 is TGTGCCAGTAGTATCCTTGGTGCCAGTATGAACACTGAAGCTTTCTTT.

The chain is built from TRBV7-2 and TRBJ2-7; 8 bases match TRBD2. Unmatched junction bases numbered 5, after V lost 5 bases and J lost 2 bases. The CDR3 totals 14 residues. Germline CDR1 SGHTA, CDR2 FQGNSA. DNA for the CDR3: TGTGCCAGCAGCCCCAGCGGGGGACCCTACGAGCAGTACTTC. Its protein is CASSPSGGPYEQYF.

This chain links TRBV5-5 with TRBJ1-6, with D unresolved. Germline loops: CDR1 SGHKS, CDR2 YYEKEE (reference sequence). Trimming took off 0 bases at V and 4 bases at J, with 5 bases between the two ends. There are 14 residues in the CDR3. The CDR3 reads CASSLGFYNSPLHF. In DNA, the CDR3 is TGTGCCAGCAGCTTGGGTTTTTATAATTCACCCCTCCACTTT.

This chain's CDR3 is CASSGSAGVAYEQYF. CDR3 DNA sequence: TGTGCCAGCAGTGGATCGGCAGGGGTGGCCTACGAGCAGTACTTC. The chain recombines TRBV6-1 with TRBJ2-7; possibly TRBD1 for D (6 bases). The CDR3 is made up of 15 amino acids. V was clipped by 4 bases and J by 2 bases, with 15 bases between them. Germline CDR1 MNHNS, CDR2 SASEGT.

The chain uses TRBV29-1 and TRBJ2-5, with 8 bases fitting TRBD2. The CDR3 totals 14 residues. The V gene end was trimmed by 3 bases and the J gene end by 4 bases; junction bases not matched to a gene: 7. Germline V CDR1 and CDR2: SQVTM, ANQGSEA. The CDR3 DNA follows: TGCAGCGTTGATACCGGGACTAGGGGAGAGACCCAGTACTTC. It codes for CSVDTGTRGETQYF.

This clone has only one observation. This chain connects TRBV9 to TRBJ1-4, with D maybe TRBD1 (5 bases). The CDR3 length is 15 residues. Trimming took 0 bases from V and 7 from J, leaving 13 bases between them. Germline lookup yields CDR1 SGDLS and CDR2 YYNGEE. CDR3 sequence: CASSVAPGQGEKLFF. The CDR3 DNA reads as TGTGCCAGCAGCGTAGCCCCCGGGCAGGGTGAAAAACTGTTTTTT.

The chain recombines TRBV7-2 with TRBJ2-3, with 13 positions matching TRBD2. The CDR3 is 15 amino acids. Per the germline V gene, CDR1 is SGHTA and CDR2 is FQGNSA. V shed 6 bases and J 4 bases; nucleotides not matched to a gene: 4. CDR3: CASSRTSGSADTQYF. In DNA, the CDR3 is TGTGCCAGCAGTCGGACTAGCGGGAGTGCAGATACGCAGTATTTT.